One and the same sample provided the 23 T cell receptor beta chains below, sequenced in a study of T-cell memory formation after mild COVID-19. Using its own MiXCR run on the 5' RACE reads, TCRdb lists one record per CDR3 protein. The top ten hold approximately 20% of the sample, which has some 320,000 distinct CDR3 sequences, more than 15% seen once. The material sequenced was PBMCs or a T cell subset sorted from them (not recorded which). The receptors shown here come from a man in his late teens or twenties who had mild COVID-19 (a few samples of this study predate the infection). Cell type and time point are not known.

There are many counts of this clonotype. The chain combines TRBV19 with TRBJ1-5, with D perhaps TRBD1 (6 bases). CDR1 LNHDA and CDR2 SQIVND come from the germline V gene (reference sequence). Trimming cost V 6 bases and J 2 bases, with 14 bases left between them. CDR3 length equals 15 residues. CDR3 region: CASRSRDNGNQPQHF. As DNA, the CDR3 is TGTGCCAGTAGGTCTCGGGACAATGGCAATCAGCCCCAGCATTTT.

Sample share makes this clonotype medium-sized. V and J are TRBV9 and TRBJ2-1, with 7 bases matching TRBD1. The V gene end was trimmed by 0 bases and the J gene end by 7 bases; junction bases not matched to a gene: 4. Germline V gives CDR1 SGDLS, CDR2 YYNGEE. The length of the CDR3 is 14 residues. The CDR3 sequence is CASSVGTGRNEQFF. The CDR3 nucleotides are TGTGCCAGCAGCGTAGGGACAGGAAGGAATGAGCAGTTCTTC.

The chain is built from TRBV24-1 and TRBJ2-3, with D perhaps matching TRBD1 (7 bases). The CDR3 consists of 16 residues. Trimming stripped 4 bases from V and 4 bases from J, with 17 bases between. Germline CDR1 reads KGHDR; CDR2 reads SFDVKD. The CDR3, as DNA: TGTGCCACCAGTGACCCGGTCCAGGGGGGACCAGATACGCAGTATTTT. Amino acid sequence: CATSDPVQGGPDTQYF.

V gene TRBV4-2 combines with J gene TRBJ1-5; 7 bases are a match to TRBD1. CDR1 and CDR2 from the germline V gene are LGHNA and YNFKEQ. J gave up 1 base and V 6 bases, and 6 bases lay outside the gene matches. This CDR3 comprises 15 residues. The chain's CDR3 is CASRRDRDSNQPQHF. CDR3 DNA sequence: TGTGCCAGCAGGCGAGACAGGGACAGCAATCAGCCCCAGCATTTT.

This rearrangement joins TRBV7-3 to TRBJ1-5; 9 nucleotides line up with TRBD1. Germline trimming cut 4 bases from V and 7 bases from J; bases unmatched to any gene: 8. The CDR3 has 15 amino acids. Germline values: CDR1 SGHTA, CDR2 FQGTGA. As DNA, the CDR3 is TGTGCCAGCAGCTCCGGACAGGGGTACCCCCAGCCCCAGCATTTT. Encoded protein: CASSSGQGYPQPQHF.

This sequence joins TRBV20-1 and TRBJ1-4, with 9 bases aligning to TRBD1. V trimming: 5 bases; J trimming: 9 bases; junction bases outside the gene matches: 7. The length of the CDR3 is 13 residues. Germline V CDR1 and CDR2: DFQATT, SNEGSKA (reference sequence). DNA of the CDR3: TGCAGTGCTGAGAGGACAGGGGCCCAAAAACTGTTTTTT. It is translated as CSAERTGAQKLFF.

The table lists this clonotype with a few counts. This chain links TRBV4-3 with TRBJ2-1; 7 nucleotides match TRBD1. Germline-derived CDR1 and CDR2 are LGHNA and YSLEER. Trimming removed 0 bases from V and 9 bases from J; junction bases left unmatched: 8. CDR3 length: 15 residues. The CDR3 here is CASSQDEGATVEQFF. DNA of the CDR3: TGCGCCAGCAGCCAAGATGAGGGGGCCACGGTTGAGCAGTTCTTC.

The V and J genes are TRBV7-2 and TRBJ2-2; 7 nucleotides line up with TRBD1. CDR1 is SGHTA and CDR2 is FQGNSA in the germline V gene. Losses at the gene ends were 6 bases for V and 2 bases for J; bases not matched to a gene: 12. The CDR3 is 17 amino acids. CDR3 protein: CASRKGAAGVNTGELFF. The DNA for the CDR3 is TGTGCCAGCAGGAAGGGGGCGGCAGGCGTTAACACCGGGGAGCTGTTTTTT.

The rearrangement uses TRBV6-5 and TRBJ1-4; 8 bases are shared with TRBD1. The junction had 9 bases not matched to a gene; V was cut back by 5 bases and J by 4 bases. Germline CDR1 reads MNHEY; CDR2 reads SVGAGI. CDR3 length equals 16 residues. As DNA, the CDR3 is TGTGCCAGCAGTGATACCCGGGACAGGTTTAATGAAAAACTGTTTTTT. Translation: CASSDTRDRFNEKLFF.

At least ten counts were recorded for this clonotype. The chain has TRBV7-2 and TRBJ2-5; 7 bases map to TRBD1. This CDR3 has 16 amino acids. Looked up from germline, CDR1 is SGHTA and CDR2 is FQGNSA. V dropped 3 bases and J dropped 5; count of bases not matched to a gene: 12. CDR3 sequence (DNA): TGTGCCAGCAGCTTGCGGTCGAGGGGGCGCGAGGAGACCCAGTACTTC. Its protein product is CASSLRSRGREETQYF. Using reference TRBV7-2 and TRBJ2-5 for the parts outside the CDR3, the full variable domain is GAGVSQSPSNKVTEKGKDVELRCDPISGHTALYWYRQSLGQGLEFLIYFQGNSAPDKSGLPSDRFSAERTGGSVSTLTIQRTQQEDSAVYLCASSLRSRGREETQYFGPGTRLLVL.

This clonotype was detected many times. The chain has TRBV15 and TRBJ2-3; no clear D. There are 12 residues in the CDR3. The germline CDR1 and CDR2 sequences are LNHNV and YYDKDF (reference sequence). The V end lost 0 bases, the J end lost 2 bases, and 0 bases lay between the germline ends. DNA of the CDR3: TGTGCCACCAGCAGAGACACAGATACGCAGTATTTT. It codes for CATSRDTDTQYF.

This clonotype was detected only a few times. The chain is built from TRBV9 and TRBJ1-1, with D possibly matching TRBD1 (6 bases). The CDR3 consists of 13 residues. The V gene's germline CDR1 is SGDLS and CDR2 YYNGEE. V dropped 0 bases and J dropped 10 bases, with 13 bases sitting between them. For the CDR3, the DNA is TGTGCCAGCAGCGTAGAGGGGGGGAGGTTAGCTTTCTTT. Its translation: CASSVEGGRLAFF.

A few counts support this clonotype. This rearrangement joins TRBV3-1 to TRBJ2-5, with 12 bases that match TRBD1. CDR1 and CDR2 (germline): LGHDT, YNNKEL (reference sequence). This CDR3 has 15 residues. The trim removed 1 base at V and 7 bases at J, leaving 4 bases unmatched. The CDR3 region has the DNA TGTGCCAGCAGCCAAGTGGGACAGGGGGCTGGGACCCAGTACTTC. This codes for CASSQVGQGAGTQYF.

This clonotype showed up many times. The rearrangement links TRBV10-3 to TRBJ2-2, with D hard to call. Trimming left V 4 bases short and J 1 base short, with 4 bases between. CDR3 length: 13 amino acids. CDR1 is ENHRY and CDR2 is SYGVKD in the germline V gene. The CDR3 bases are TGTGCCATCAGTGGGCAGAACACCGGGGAGCTGTTTTTT. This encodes CAISGQNTGELFF.

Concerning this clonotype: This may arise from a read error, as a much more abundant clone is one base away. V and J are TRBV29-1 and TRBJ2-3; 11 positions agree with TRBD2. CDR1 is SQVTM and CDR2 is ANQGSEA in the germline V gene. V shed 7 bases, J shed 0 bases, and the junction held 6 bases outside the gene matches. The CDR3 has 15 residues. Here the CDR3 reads CSATTSGESTDTQYF. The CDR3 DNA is TGCAGCGCCACGACTAGCGGGGAGAGCACAGATACGCAGTATTTT.

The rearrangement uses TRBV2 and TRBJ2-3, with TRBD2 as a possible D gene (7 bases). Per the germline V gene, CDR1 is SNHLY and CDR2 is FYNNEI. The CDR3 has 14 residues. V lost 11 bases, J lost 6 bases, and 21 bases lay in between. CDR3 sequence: CAPRQAGAPDTQYF. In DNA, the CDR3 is TGTGCCCCAAGGCAGGCGGGGGCCCCGGATACGCAGTATTTT.

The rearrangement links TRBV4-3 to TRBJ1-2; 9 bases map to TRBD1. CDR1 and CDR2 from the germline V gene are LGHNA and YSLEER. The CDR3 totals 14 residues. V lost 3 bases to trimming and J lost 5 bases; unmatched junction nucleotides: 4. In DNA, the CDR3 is TGCGCCAGCAGCCAGGACAGGGGAGAGTATGGCTACACCTTC. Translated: CASSQDRGEYGYTF.

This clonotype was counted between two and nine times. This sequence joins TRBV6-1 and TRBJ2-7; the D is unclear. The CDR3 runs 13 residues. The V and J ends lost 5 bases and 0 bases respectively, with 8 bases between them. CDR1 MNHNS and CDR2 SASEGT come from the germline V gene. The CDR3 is CASSPAFSYEQYF. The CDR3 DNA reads TGTGCCAGCAGTCCCGCTTTCTCCTACGAGCAGTACTTC.

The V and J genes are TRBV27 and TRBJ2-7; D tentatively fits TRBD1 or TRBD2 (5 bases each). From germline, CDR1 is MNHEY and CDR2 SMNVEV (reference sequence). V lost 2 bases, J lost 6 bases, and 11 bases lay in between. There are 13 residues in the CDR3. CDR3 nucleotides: TGTGCCAGCAGTTTACCAGGGAGAGGCGAGCAGTACTTC. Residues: CASSLPGRGEQYF.

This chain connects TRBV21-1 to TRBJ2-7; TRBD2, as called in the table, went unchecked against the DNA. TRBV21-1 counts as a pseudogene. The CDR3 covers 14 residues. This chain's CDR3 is CAPRDGSISYEQYF. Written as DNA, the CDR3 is TGTGCCCCGAGGGACGGCTCTATCTCCTACGAGCAGTACTTC.

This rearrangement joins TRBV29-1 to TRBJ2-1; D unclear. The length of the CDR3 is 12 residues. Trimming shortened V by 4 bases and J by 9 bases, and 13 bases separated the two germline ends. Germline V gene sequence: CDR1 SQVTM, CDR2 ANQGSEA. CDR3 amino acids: CSVGSVWGEQFF. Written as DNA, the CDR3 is TGCAGCGTTGGAAGCGTGTGGGGTGAGCAGTTCTTC.

CDR3 residues: CATSRDIPRSSYNSPLHF. The CDR3 DNA sequence: TGTGCCACCAGCAGAGATATACCAAGGAGCTCCTATAATTCACCCCTCCACTTT. V is TRBV15 and J is TRBJ1-6, with D unresolved. The CDR3 is 18 residues long. CDR1 is LNHNV, CDR2 YYDKDF, per germline (reference sequence). Trimming pared 0 bases from V and 0 bases from J, leaving 12 bases between.

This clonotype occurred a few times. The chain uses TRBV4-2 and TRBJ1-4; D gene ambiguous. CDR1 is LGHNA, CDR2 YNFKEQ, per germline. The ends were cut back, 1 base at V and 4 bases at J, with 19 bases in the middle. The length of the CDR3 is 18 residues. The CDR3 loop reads CASSQVGENLLNNEKLFF. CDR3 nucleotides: TGTGCCAGCAGCCAAGTCGGGGAGAATCTCCTGAATAATGAAAAACTGTTTTTT.